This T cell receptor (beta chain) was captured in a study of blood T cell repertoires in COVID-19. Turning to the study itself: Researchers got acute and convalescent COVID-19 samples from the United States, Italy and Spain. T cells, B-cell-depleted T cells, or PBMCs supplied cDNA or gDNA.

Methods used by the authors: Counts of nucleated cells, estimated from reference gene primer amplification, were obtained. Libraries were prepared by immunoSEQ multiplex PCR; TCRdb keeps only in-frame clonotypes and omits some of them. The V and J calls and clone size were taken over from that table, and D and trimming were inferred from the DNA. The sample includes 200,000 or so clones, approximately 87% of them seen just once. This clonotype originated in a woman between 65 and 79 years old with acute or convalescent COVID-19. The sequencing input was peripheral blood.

The CDR3 reads CASSQVLAGGSYNEQFF. CDR3 bases: TGCGCCAGCAGCCAGGTTCTCGCGGGAGGCTCCTACAATGAGCAGTTCTTC. This chain links TRBV4-3 with TRBJ2-1; TRBD2 agrees at 8 bases. The CDR3 sequence is 17 residues long. J gave up 0 bases and V 3 bases, and 7 bases lay outside the gene matches. Per the germline V gene, CDR1 is LGHNA and CDR2 is YSLEER.